This T cell receptor beta chain was recorded in a study of cytomegalovirus exposure and HLA in healthy donors. Study results and limitations: Associated with cytomegalovirus, according to the listing, were around 170 TCR beta chains.

Primers included in the PCR were 60 Vbeta and 13 Jbeta primers. The assay was immunoSEQ multiplex PCR, and TCRdb's table has in-frame clones only and misses some. The sample includes 90,000 or so clones, about two thirds of them seen just once. Per the germline V gene, CDR1 is SEHNR and CDR2 is FQNEAQ (reference sequence). The CDR3 extends over 13 amino acids. Trimming left V 4 bases short and J 11 bases short, with 17 bases between. This clone was seen only a few times. Its antigen is unidentified. The source of this sequence is a woman aged 50 to 60 in good health and CMV-seropositive. Sequencing used PBMCs. The genes are TRBV7-9 and TRBJ1-1; tentative D call: TRBD1 (6 bases). The CDR3 sequence: CASSWDVTGWAFF. DNA for the CDR3: TGTGCCAGCAGCTGGGATGTTACAGGGTGGGCTTTCTTT.